This T cell receptor (beta chain) is drawn from a study of blood T cell repertoires in COVID-19. Study as a whole: From T cells, B-cell-depleted T cells, or PBMCs came the material, which was cDNA or gDNA.

Trimming removed 5 bases from V and 0 bases from J, with 13 bases in between. Germline V gene sequence: CDR1 ENHRY, CDR2 SYGVKD. The CDR3 runs 15 residues. Authors' analysis steps: Amplification of reference gene primers provided the estimated nucleated cell counts. The method was immunoSEQ multiplex PCR; TCRdb's version includes in-frame clones alone and lacks a portion of them. The DNA gave D and trimming, while V, J and clone size come from that table. The sample yields under 300,000 clones, 90% seen once. Sequenced sample: peripheral blood. This clonotype was obtained from a woman between 40 and 50 years old with acute or convalescent COVID-19. The V gene is TRBV10-3, the J gene TRBJ1-1; a possible D gene is TRBD1 (5 bases). CDR3 in amino acids: CAISSTQGVNTEAFF. The CDR3, as DNA: TGTGCCATCAGTAGTACCCAAGGGGTGAACACTGAAGCTTTCTTT.